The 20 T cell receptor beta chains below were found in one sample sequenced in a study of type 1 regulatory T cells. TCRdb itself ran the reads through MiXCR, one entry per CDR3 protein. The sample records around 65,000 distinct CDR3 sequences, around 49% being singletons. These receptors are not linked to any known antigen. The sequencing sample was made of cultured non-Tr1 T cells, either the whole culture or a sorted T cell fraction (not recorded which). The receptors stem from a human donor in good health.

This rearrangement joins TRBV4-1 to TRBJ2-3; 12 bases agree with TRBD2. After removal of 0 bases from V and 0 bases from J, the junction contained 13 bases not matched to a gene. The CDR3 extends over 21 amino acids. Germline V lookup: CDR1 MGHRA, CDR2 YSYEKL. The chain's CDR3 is CASSQEKAGTSGRSSTDTQYF. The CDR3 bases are TGCGCCAGCAGCCAAGAAAAGGCTGGGACTAGCGGGCGGTCTAGCACAGATACGCAGTATTTT.

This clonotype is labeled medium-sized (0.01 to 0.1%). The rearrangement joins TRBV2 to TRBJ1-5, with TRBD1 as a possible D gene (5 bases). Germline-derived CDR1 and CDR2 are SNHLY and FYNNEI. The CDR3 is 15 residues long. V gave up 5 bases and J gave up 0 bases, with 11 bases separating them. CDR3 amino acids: CASSRTGVSNQPQHF. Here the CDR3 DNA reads TGTGCCAGCAGTCGCACGGGGGTTAGCAATCAGCCCCAGCATTTT.

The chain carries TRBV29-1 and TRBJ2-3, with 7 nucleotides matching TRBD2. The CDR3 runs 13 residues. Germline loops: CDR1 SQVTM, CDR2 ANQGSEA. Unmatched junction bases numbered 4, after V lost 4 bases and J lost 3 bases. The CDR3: CSVVAGETDTQYF. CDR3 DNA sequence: TGCAGCGTTGTCGCGGGGGAAACAGATACGCAGTATTTT.

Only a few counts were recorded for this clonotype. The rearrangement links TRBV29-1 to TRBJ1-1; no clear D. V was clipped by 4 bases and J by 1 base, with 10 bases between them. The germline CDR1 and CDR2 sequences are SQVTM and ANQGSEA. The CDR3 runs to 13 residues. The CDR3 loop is CSVAKGENTEAFF. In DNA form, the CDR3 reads TGCAGCGTTGCGAAGGGTGAGAACACTGAAGCTTTCTTT.

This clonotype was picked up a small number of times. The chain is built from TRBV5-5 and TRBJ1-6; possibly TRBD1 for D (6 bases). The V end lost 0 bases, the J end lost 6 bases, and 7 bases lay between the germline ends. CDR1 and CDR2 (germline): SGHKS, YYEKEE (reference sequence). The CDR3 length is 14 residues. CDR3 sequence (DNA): TGTGCCAGCAGCTTGGAGGGGGGTAATTCACCCCTCCACTTT. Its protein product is CASSLEGGNSPLHF. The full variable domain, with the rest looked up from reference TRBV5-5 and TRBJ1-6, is DAGVTQSPTHLIKTRGQQVTLRCSPISGHKSVSWYQQVLGQGPQFIFQYYEKEERGRGNFPDRFSARQFPNYSSELNVNALLLGDSALYLCASSLEGGNSPLHFGNGTRLTVT.

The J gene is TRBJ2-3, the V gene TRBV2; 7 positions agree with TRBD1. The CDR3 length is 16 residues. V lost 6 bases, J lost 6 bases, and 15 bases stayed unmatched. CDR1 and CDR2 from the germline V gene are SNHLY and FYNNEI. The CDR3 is CASSFGTVPATDTQYF. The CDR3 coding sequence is TGTGCCAGCAGCTTCGGGACAGTCCCAGCTACCGATACGCAGTATTTT.

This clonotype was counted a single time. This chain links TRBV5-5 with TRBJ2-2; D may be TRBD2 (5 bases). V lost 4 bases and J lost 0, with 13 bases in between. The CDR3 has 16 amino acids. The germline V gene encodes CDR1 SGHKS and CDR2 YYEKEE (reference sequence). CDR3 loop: CASSTRTVTNTGELFF. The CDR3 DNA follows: TGTGCCAGCAGCACTAGGACCGTTACGAACACCGGGGAGCTGTTTTTT.

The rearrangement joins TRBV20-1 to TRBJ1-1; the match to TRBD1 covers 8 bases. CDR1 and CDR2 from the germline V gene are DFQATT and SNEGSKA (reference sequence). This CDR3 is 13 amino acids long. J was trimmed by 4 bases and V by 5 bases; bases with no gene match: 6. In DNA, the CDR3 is TGCAGTGCTTACGACAGGGGTAGCACTGAAGCTTTCTTT. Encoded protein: CSAYDRGSTEAFF.

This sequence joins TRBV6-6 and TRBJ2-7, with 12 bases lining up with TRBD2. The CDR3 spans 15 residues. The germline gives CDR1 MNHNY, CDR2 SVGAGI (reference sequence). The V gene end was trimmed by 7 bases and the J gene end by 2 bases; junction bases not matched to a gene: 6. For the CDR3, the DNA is TGTGCCAGCATCTTAACTAGCGGGGGGACCTACGAGCAGTACTTC. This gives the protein CASILTSGGTYEQYF.

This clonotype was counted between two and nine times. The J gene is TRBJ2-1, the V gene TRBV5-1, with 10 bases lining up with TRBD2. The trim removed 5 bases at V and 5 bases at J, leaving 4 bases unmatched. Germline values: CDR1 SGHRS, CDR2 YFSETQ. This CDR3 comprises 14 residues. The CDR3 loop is CASRSGGADNEQFF. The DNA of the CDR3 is TGCGCCAGCAGAAGCGGGGGGGCCGACAATGAGCAGTTCTTC.

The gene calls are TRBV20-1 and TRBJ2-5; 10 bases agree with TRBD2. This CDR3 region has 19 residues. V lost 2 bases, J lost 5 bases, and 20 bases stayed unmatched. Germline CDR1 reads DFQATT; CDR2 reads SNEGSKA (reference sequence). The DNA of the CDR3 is TGCAGTGCTAGAAGGGCTAGCGGGGGCCCCGCTCGCCCCGGGGAGACCCAGTACTTC. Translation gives CSARRASGGPARPGETQYF.

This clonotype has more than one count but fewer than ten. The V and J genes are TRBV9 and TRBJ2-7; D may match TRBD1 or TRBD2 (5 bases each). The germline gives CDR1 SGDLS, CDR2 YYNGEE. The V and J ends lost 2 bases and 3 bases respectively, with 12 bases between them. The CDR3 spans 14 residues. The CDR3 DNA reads TGTGCCAGCAGCGTCGGGACGGCGAACTACGAGCAGTACTTC. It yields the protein CASSVGTANYEQYF.

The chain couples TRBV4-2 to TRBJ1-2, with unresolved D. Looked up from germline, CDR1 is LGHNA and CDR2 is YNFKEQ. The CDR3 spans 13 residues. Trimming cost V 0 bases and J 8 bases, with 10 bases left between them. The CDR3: CASSQDYSYGYTF. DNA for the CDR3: TGTGCCAGCAGCCAAGATTACAGTTACGGCTACACCTTC.

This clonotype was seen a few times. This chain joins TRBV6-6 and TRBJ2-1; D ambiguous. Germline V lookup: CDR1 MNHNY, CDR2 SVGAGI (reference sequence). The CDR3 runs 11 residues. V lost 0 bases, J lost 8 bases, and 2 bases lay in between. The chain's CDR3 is CASSYSYEQFF. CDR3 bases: TGTGCCAGCAGTTACTCGTATGAGCAGTTCTTC.

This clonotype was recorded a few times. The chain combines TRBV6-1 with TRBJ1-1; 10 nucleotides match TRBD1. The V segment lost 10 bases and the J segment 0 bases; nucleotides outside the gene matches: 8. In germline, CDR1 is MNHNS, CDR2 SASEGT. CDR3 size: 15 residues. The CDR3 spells CATRDRGFLNTEAFF. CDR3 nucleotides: TGTGCCACCAGGGACAGGGGATTCCTGAACACTGAAGCTTTCTTT.

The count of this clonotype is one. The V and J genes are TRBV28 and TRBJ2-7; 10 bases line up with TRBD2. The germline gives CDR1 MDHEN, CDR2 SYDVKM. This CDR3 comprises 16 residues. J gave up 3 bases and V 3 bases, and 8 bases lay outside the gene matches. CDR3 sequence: CASSLRGASGGYEQYF. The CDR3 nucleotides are TGTGCCAGCAGTTTGCGGGGGGCTAGCGGGGGCTACGAGCAGTACTTC.

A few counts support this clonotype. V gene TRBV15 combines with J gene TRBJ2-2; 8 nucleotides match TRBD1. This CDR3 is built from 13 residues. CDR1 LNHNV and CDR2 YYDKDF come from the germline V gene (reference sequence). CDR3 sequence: CATQGEYTGELFF. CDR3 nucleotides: TGTGCAACACAGGGGGAGTACACCGGGGAGCTGTTTTTT.

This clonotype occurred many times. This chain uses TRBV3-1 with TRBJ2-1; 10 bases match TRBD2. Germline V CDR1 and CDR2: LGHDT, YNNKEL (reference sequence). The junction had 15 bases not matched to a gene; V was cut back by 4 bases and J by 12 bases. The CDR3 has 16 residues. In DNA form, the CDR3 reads TGTGCCAGCAGCCGAGTGGCTAGCGGGGGACCAATGAGGCAGTTCTTC. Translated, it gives CASSRVASGGPMRQFF.

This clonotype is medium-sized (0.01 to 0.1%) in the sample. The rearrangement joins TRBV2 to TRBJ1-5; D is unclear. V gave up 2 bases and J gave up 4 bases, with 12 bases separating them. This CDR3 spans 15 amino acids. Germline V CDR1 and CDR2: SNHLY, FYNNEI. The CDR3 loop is CASSEMARSNQPQHF. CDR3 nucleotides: TGTGCCAGCAGTGAAATGGCCAGGTCGAATCAGCCCCAGCATTTT.

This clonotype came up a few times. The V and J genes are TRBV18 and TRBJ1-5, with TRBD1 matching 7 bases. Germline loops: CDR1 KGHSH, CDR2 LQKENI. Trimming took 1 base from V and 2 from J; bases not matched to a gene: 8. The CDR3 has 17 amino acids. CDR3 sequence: CASSPQGGRAGNQPQHF. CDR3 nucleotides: TGTGCCAGCTCACCACAAGGGGGCAGGGCTGGCAATCAGCCCCAGCATTTT.